One sample yielded the 8 T cell receptor beta chains listed below, sequenced in a study of T cell responses to AZD1222 COVID-19 vaccine. Some clones are missing from TCRdb's copy, which holds only in-frame ones; the method was immunoSEQ multiplex PCR. Here the sample spans more than 85,000 clones, 85% to 90% being singletons. Source: peripheral blood, taken on day 0 of AZD1222 vaccination. The receptors were sampled from an adult in good health.

The V and J genes are TRBV6-6 and TRBJ2-7; 7 bases are shared with TRBD2. The germline gives CDR1 MNHNY, CDR2 SVGAGI (reference sequence). The CDR3 sequence is 16 residues long. V dropped 0 bases and J dropped 2; count of bases not matched to a gene: 7. CDR3 in DNA: TGTGCCAGCAGTTACTCATTAGGACGGGGGGCCTACGAGCAGTACTTC. As protein: CASSYSLGRGAYEQYF.

J is TRBJ1-3 and V is TRBV10-3; D is unresolved. The CDR3 spans 14 residues. The V gene's germline CDR1 is ENHRY and CDR2 SYGVKD. V was clipped by 4 bases and J by 4 bases, with 11 bases between them. This CDR3 is CAISAVANGNTIYF. The CDR3 DNA sequence: TGTGCCATCAGTGCAGTGGCAAACGGAAACACCATATATTTT.

J is TRBJ2-1 and V is TRBV19; no clear D gene. V dropped 4 bases and J dropped 3 bases, with 13 bases sitting between them. Looked up from germline, CDR1 is LNHDA and CDR2 is SQIVND (reference sequence). This CDR3 has 15 residues. In DNA, the CDR3 is TGTGCCAGTAGTAAGGCGGCCCGAGGCTACAATGAGCAGTTCTTC. As protein: CASSKAARGYNEQFF.

The CDR3 sequence is CASSLVQGGYTDTQYF. The CDR3 coding sequence is TGCGCCAGCAGCTTGGTGCAGGGGGGTTACACAGATACGCAGTATTTT. V is TRBV5-1 and J is TRBJ2-3, with D possibly matching TRBD1 (7 bases). The CDR3 consists of 16 residues. The germline V and J ends were trimmed by 0 bases and 2 bases, with 13 bases remaining between them. Germline V lookup: CDR1 SGHRS, CDR2 YFSETQ.

The chain is built from TRBV5-4 and TRBJ2-2; D possibly corresponds to TRBD1 (5 bases). Trimming stripped 3 bases from V and 6 bases from J, with 12 bases between. Per germline, CDR1 SGHNT and CDR2 YYREEE (reference sequence). CDR3 size: 14 residues. CDR3 region: CASSSPQGPGELFF. The CDR3 region has the DNA TGTGCCAGCAGCTCGCCGCAGGGTCCCGGGGAGCTGTTTTTT.

The V and J genes are TRBV4-1 and TRBJ2-1; 8 bases align to TRBD2. CDR1 and CDR2 (germline): MGHRA, YSYEKL. The CDR3 is 15 residues long. J lost 0 bases, V lost 5 bases, and 3 bases had no gene match. The CDR3 region is CASSWGLDSYNEQFF. Here the CDR3 DNA reads TGCGCCAGCAGCTGGGGACTAGACTCCTACAATGAGCAGTTCTTC.

The chain carries TRBV25-1 and TRBJ2-2, with 8 bases that match TRBD2. Germline-derived CDR1 and CDR2 are MGHDK and SYGVNS. The CDR3 sequence is 15 residues long. Trimming cost V 3 bases and J 7 bases; bases outside gene matches: 7. The CDR3 loop is CASSDPAGVGGELFF. CDR3 sequence (DNA): TGTGCCAGCAGTGATCCAGCGGGAGTTGGCGGGGAGCTGTTTTTT.

V and J are TRBV6-5 and TRBJ1-1, with D unresolved. Trimming pared 0 bases from V and 4 bases from J, leaving 12 bases between. The CDR3 loop spans 15 amino acids. Germline CDR1 and CDR2: MNHEY and SVGAGI. CDR3 bases: TGTGCCAGCAGTTACTCAGAGGGTCTGGGCACTGAAGCTTTCTTT. Encoded protein: CASSYSEGLGTEAFF.